Following are 29 T cell receptor beta chains from one sample sequenced in a study of T cells in Graves' hyperthyroidism and ophthalmopathy. RNA transcripts yielded amplified TCR beta CDR3 regions. HTBI primers drove first-round RT-PCR of the TCR CDR3. TCRdb itself ran the multiplex PCR reads through MiXCR, one entry per CDR3 protein. This sample has approximately 570,000 distinct CDR3 sequences; around 20% occur once, and the top ten carry roughly 47%. Sequences were obtained from blood. Receptors originate from a man in his forties with Graves' ophthalmopathy.

This clonotype was counted only a few times. V gene TRBV10-3 combines with J gene TRBJ1-2; D call uncertain. The CDR3 runs 14 residues. The germline V and J ends were trimmed by 4 bases and 0 bases, with 9 bases remaining between them. Per the germline V gene, CDR1 is ENHRY and CDR2 is SYGVKD. The CDR3 is CAISVSGSNYGYTF. DNA of the CDR3: TGTGCCATCAGTGTATCAGGATCTAACTATGGCTACACCTTC.

This chain uses TRBV6-2 or TRBV6-3 with TRBJ2-1; D gene unclear. The germline CDR1 and CDR2 sequences are MNHEY and SVGEGT. Trimming pared 6 bases from V and 10 bases from J, leaving 7 bases between. CDR3 length: 10 residues. CDR3 loop: CASRGDEQFF. The CDR3 bases are TGTGCCAGCAGGGGTGACGAGCAGTTCTTC.

The chain carries TRBV6-1 and TRBJ2-5, with a tentative D call TRBD1 (6 bases). In germline, CDR1 is MNHNS, CDR2 SASEGT. This CDR3 comprises 14 residues. V dropped 5 bases and J dropped 2 bases, with 12 bases sitting between them. CDR3 bases: TGTGCCAGCAGTAGAGACAGGAAACAAGAGACCCAGTACTTC. As protein: CASSRDRKQETQYF.

In this sample, this clonotype turned up many times. The V and J genes are TRBV28 and TRBJ2-7; D unclear. This CDR3 is built from 15 residues. The germline CDR1 and CDR2 sequences are MDHEN and SYDVKM. The V and J ends lost 5 bases and 7 bases respectively, with 21 bases between them. The CDR3 spells CASSPLTSGSEEQYF. The CDR3 DNA reads TGTGCCAGCAGTCCGCTGACTTCTGGGTCTGAAGAGCAGTACTTC.

This clonotype has just a few counts. This chain joins TRBV20-1 and TRBJ1-2; 9 nucleotides agree with TRBD1. The CDR3 is 14 residues long. Germline CDR1 and CDR2: DFQATT and SNEGSKA (reference sequence). Trimming took 4 bases from V and 8 from J; bases not matched to a gene: 11. The chain's CDR3 is CSAKAQGAFDGYTF. CDR3 nucleotides: TGCAGTGCTAAAGCACAGGGGGCCTTTGACGGCTACACCTTC.

This clonotype was found many times. The rearrangement links TRBV2 to TRBJ2-5; tentative D call: TRBD2 (7 bases). The CDR3 totals 15 residues. V was shortened by 5 bases and J by 3 bases, with 16 bases between the two germline ends. Germline V CDR1 and CDR2: SNHLY, FYNNEI. The chain's CDR3 is CASSWRGPKKETQYF. CDR3 coding DNA: TGTGCCAGCAGTTGGCGGGGGCCCAAAAAAGAGACCCAGTACTTC.

This clonotype was observed a few times. The chain couples TRBV27 to TRBJ2-6, with TRBD2 matching over 7 bases. Germline-derived CDR1 and CDR2 are MNHEY and SMNVEV (reference sequence). J lost 1 base, V lost 5 bases, and 5 bases had no gene match. CDR3 length equals 16 residues. In DNA, the CDR3 is TGTGCCAGCAGTCCTTCGGGGGGTTCTGGGGCCAACGTCCTGACTTTC. Translating it yields CASSPSGGSGANVLTF. Using reference TRBV27 and TRBJ2-6 for the parts outside the CDR3, the full variable domain is EAQVTQNPRYLITVTGKKLTVTCSQNMNHEYMSWYRQDPGLGLRQIYYSMNVEVTDKGDVPEGYKVSRKEKRNFPLILESPSPNQTSLYFCASSPSGGSGANVLTFGAGSRLTVL.

There are many counts of this clonotype. This rearrangement joins TRBV7-6 to TRBJ2-2; 11 nucleotides agree with TRBD2. The CDR3 length is 18 residues. Germline CDR1 SGHVS, CDR2 FNYEAQ. J lost 5 bases, V lost 0 bases, and 8 bases had no gene match. As DNA, the CDR3 is TGTGCCAGCAGCTTAGCTCTAGCGGGAGGAGGTCGTACCGGGGAGCTGTTTTTT. The encoded protein is CASSLALAGGGRTGELFF.

Only a few counts were recorded for this clonotype. The J gene is TRBJ1-2, the V gene TRBV10-3; 7 bases agree with TRBD1. J was trimmed by 8 bases and V by 7 bases; bases with no gene match: 10. There are 13 residues in the CDR3. Germline CDR1 and CDR2: ENHRY and SYGVKD. This chain's CDR3 is CAITDREVRGYTF. CDR3 nucleotide sequence: TGTGCCATCACCGACAGGGAGGTACGGGGCTACACCTTC.

There are many counts of this clonotype. This chain joins TRBV6-1 and TRBJ2-1, with TRBD2 as a possible D gene (6 bases). The CDR3 length is 15 residues. The germline gives CDR1 MNHNS, CDR2 SASEGT. Deletions cut 4 bases from V and 2 bases from J, with 12 bases between. CDR3 protein: CASSARLDTYNEQFF. CDR3 in DNA: TGTGCCAGCAGTGCCCGACTAGACACCTACAATGAGCAGTTCTTC.

This clonotype was seen many times. This rearrangement joins TRBV30 to TRBJ1-1, with D tentatively TRBD1 (5 bases). This CDR3 contains 13 residues. Between the trimmed V and J ends, which lost 5 bases and 2 bases, there was a span of 12 bases. Germline assignment: CDR1 GTSNPN and CDR2 SVGIG (reference sequence). The CDR3 loop reads CAWEGQPNTEAFF. In nucleotides, the CDR3 is TGTGCCTGGGAGGGGCAGCCCAACACTGAAGCTTTCTTT.

At least ten counts were recorded for this clonotype. V and J are TRBV5-6 and TRBJ1-2, with 8 bases aligning to TRBD1. The germline CDR1 and CDR2 sequences are SGHDT and YYEEEE. V gave up 6 bases and J gave up 8 bases; unmatched junction bases: 12. The CDR3 totals 14 residues. The CDR3 nucleotides read TGTGCCAGCACCGTCTATGGGACAGGTCTGGGCTACACCTTC. Its translation: CASTVYGTGLGYTF.

This chain links TRBV4-1 with TRBJ2-7, with D hard to call. The CDR3 loop spans 11 amino acids. With 7 bases removed from V and 2 bases from J, the gap between germline ends came to 6 bases. The V gene's germline CDR1 is MGHRA and CDR2 YSYEKL. In DNA form, the CDR3 reads TGCGCCAGCAAAGGTCCCTACGAGCAGTACTTC. Protein product: CASKGPYEQYF.

The chain links TRBV6-1 to TRBJ2-2, with unresolved D. CDR3 length: 12 residues. Trimming pared 7 bases from V and 6 bases from J, leaving 9 bases between. CDR1 and CDR2 (germline): MNHNS, SASEGT. CDR3 amino acids: CASNKGSGELFF. CDR3 nucleotides: TGTGCCAGCAACAAGGGTTCCGGGGAGCTGTTTTTT.

This clonotype appeared many times. V usage is TRBV3-1 and J usage is TRBJ2-3, with unresolved D. CDR3 length equals 15 residues. CDR1 is LGHDT and CDR2 is YNNKEL in the germline V gene (reference sequence). V was shortened by 0 bases and J by 3 bases, with 10 bases between the two germline ends. The CDR3 protein is CASSQEGKRTDTQYF. DNA of the CDR3: TGTGCCAGCAGCCAAGAAGGGAAAAGGACAGATACGCAGTATTTT.

This chain uses TRBV20-1 with TRBJ1-5; D is ambiguous. The CDR3 is 13 amino acids. V was cut by 3 bases and J by 0 bases, with 6 bases left in between. CDR1 is DFQATT and CDR2 is SNEGSKA in the germline V gene (reference sequence). CDR3 residues: CSARQDSNQPQHF. DNA for the CDR3: TGCAGTGCTAGGCAGGATAGCAATCAGCCCCAGCATTTT.

This clonotype was seen only a few times. The gene calls are TRBV5-4 and TRBJ2-2; D not certain. Germline lookup yields CDR1 SGHNT and CDR2 YYREEE (reference sequence). The CDR3 is made up of 14 amino acids. V was cut by 3 bases and J by 0 bases, with 6 bases left in between. CDR3 amino acids: CASSWEPNTGELFF. CDR3 sequence (DNA): TGTGCCAGCAGCTGGGAACCGAACACCGGGGAGCTGTTTTTT.

This clonotype was observed at least ten times. This chain connects TRBV20-1 to TRBJ1-1; D perhaps matches TRBD1 (5 bases). The CDR3 has 14 residues. Germline CDR1 reads DFQATT; CDR2 reads SNEGSKA (reference sequence). The V end lost 1 base, the J end lost 5 bases, and 14 bases lay between the germline ends. Here the CDR3 reads CSARGGVGGTEAFF. The DNA of the CDR3 is TGCAGTGCTAGAGGGGGGGTCGGTGGGACTGAAGCTTTCTTT.

This clonotype appeared a few times. V is TRBV20-1 and J is TRBJ2-7; D unclear. The CDR3 length is 12 residues. Looked up from germline, CDR1 is DFQATT and CDR2 is SNEGSKA (reference sequence). Trimming cost V 3 bases and J 5 bases, with 11 bases left between them. CDR3 nucleotides: TGCAGTGCTAGCATCGATGAGGACGAGCAGTACTTC. Its translation is CSASIDEDEQYF.

This clonotype was detected ten times or more. The rearrangement uses TRBV28 and TRBJ2-7, with D maybe TRBD2 (5 bases). V shed 2 bases and J shed 2 bases, with 7 bases lying between them. The CDR3 spans 13 residues. Germline V CDR1 and CDR2: MDHEN, SYDVKM. The CDR3 sequence: CASSLGSPYEQYF. The CDR3 nucleotides read TGTGCCAGCAGTTTAGGGAGCCCCTACGAGCAGTACTTC. Complete variable domain (other parts from reference TRBV28 and TRBJ2-7): DVKVTQSSRYLVKRTGEKVFLECVQDMDHENMFWYRQDPGLGLRLIYFSYDVKMKEKGDIPEGYSVSREKKERFSLILESASTNQTSMYLCASSLGSPYEQYFGPGTRLTVT.

Ten or more counts support this clonotype. V gene TRBV5-1 combines with J gene TRBJ1-2; D is unclear. Germline CDR1 reads SGHRS; CDR2 reads YFSETQ. The CDR3 sequence is 13 residues long. Deletions cut 4 bases from V and 4 bases from J, with 11 bases between. In nucleotides, the CDR3 is TGCGCCAGCAGCCACGGGTCCATCTATGGCTACACCTTC. It is translated as CASSHGSIYGYTF.

The sample holds a few counts of this clonotype. The genes are TRBV9 and TRBJ1-1, with D perhaps TRBD1 (6 bases). The CDR3 length is 15 residues. V was clipped by 3 bases and J by 7 bases, with 19 bases between them. CDR1 SGDLS and CDR2 YYNGEE come from the germline V gene. The CDR3 DNA reads TGTGCCAGCAGCGCCTTTGGGACATCACCAAATGAAGCTTTCTTT. This codes for CASSAFGTSPNEAFF.

The chain is built from TRBV7-9 and TRBJ2-2, with 7 nucleotides matching TRBD2. The V gene end was trimmed by 2 bases and the J gene end by 4 bases; junction bases not matched to a gene: 7. CDR3 length: 16 amino acids. Germline V lookup: CDR1 SEHNR, CDR2 FQNEAQ (reference sequence). CDR3 sequence reads: CASSLSGAGGTGELFF. The DNA of the CDR3 is TGTGCCAGCAGCTTAAGCGGGGCAGGAGGCACCGGGGAGCTGTTTTTT.

This clonotype was recorded at least ten times. This sequence joins TRBV18 and TRBJ2-1; 8 bases are shared with TRBD2. V shed 0 bases and J 2 bases; nucleotides not matched to a gene: 6. This CDR3 spans 17 amino acids. Germline lookup yields CDR1 KGHSH and CDR2 LQKENI. The CDR3 coding sequence is TGTGCCAGCTCACCACCGGTGGCGGGGGGCACCTACAATGAGCAGTTCTTC. It translates to CASSPPVAGGTYNEQFF.

The chain combines TRBV2 with TRBJ1-5; no clear D. Deletions cut 7 bases from V and 6 bases from J, with 25 bases between. The CDR3 totals 17 residues. Germline assignment: CDR1 SNHLY and CDR2 FYNNEI. For the CDR3, the DNA is TGTGCCAGCACCACGATGGGCCAAGGGATGGTCGGTCAGCCCCAGCATTTT. Its translation: CASTTMGQGMVGQPQHF. The full variable domain, completed using reference TRBV2 and TRBJ1-5, is EPEVTQTPSHQVTQMGQEVILRCVPISNHLYFYWYRQILGQKVEFLVSFYNNEISEKSEIFDDQFSVERPDGSNFTLKIRSTKLEDSAMYFCASTTMGQGMVGQPQHFGDGTRLSIL.

At least ten counts were recorded for this clonotype. V gene TRBV20-1 combines with J gene TRBJ2-3; D might be TRBD1 or TRBD2, each matching 5 bases. Germline CDR1 DFQATT, CDR2 SNEGSKA (reference sequence). Trimming removed 6 bases from V and 1 base from J, with 17 bases in between. The CDR3 consists of 15 residues. The CDR3 bases are TGCAGTGCCCCTTCGGGGCGGGCCCGCACAGATACGCAGTATTTT. Its protein is CSAPSGRARTDTQYF.

The chain carries TRBV30 and TRBJ2-7, with 11 bases matching TRBD2. J gave up 2 bases and V 4 bases, and 7 bases lay outside the gene matches. Germline V lookup: CDR1 GTSNPN, CDR2 SVGIG (reference sequence). The CDR3 loop spans 15 amino acids. The CDR3 loop is CAWKELAGGPYEQYF. The CDR3, as DNA: TGTGCCTGGAAAGAGCTAGCGGGGGGTCCCTACGAGCAGTACTTC.

V is TRBV7-3 and J is TRBJ2-1; D may correspond to TRBD1 or TRBD2 (5 bases each). Trimming removed 7 bases at V and 8 bases at J, with 18 bases between. CDR3 length: 14 residues. Germline loops: CDR1 SGHTA, CDR2 FQGTGA. CDR3 amino acids: CASIAGSVGDEQFF. The CDR3 DNA is TGTGCCAGCATTGCAGGGAGCGTTGGGGATGAGCAGTTCTTC.

Only a few counts were recorded for this clonotype. The chain combines TRBV20-1 with TRBJ1-2, with D possibly TRBD1 on 6 matching bases. Trimming removed 4 bases at V and 3 bases at J, with 24 bases between. The germline CDR1 and CDR2 sequences are DFQATT and SNEGSKA (reference sequence). The CDR3 consists of 17 residues. The CDR3 region has the DNA TGCAGTGCTATCCCAGGGGCGAGAGGGCCGGGTTACTATGGCTACACCTTC. Protein sequence: CSAIPGARGPGYYGYTF.